One and the same sample provided the 16 T cell receptor beta chains below, sequenced in a study of cytomegalovirus exposure and HLA in healthy donors. The PCR contained 60 Vbeta and 13 Jbeta primers. The repertoire was sequenced with immunoSEQ multiplex PCR; TCRdb's copy has only in-frame clones and lacks some. In the table there are about 200,000 clones, more than 60% of which are singletons. The sequenced sample consisted of PBMCs. These receptors all come from a middle-aged man in good health and CMV-seronegative.

As regards this clone: The same CDR3 arises from other DNA sequences in this sample as well. V and J are TRBV27 and TRBJ1-1; 7 bases fit TRBD1. The CDR3 covers 13 residues. Germline V gene data show CDR1 as MNHEY and CDR2 as SMNVEV (reference sequence). J lost 8 bases, V lost 6 bases, and 9 bases had no gene match. Written as DNA, the CDR3 is TGTGCCAGCAGGACAGGGACTCCCCCCGAAGCTTTCTTT. It specifies CASRTGTPPEAFF.

This clone appeared a single time. A junction boundary mismatches the germline segment, possibly from a read error. The chain is built from TRBV19 and TRBJ2-3, with 7 bases that match TRBD2. Germline CDR1 LNHDA, CDR2 SQIVND (reference sequence). CDR3 length: 16 amino acids. CDR3 nucleotide sequence: TGTGCCAGTAGTATGGTGGACGGCGGGAGCAGAGATACGCAGTATTTT. Its translation is CASSMVDGGSRDTQYF.

DNA for the CDR3: TGTGCCAGCAGCTTAGAGTTCGGGAGGGCTAGGAATGAGCAGTTCTTC. This gives the protein CASSLEFGRARNEQFF. V usage is TRBV11-1 and J usage is TRBJ2-1; 8 positions match TRBD2. Germline V gene sequence: CDR1 SGHAT, CDR2 FQDESV (reference sequence). V dropped 1 base and J dropped 7; count of bases not matched to a gene: 9. This CDR3 is built from 16 residues.

This clone turned up a few times. This chain links TRBV2 with TRBJ2-7, with 9 bases matching TRBD1. Germline V lookup: CDR1 SNHLY, CDR2 FYNNEI. Germline trimming cut 3 bases from V and 3 bases from J; bases unmatched to any gene: 6. There are 15 residues in the CDR3. The CDR3 sequence is CASSETGTGLYEQYF. Written as DNA, the CDR3 is TGTGCCAGCAGTGAGACCGGGACAGGGCTCTACGAGCAGTACTTC.

V gene TRBV27 combines with J gene TRBJ2-1; D unclear. V lost 5 bases, J lost 3 bases, and 20 bases lay in between. This CDR3 region has 17 residues. Germline V gives CDR1 MNHEY, CDR2 SMNVEV (reference sequence). CDR3 coding DNA: TGTGCCAGCAGTATACCTATGAAAAAGTTTTGCTACAATGAGCAGTTCTTC. Its translation: CASSIPMKKFCYNEQFF.

The chain carries TRBV7-2 and TRBJ1-2, with D perhaps TRBD1 (5 bases). The ends were cut back, 6 bases at V and 6 bases at J, with 14 bases in the middle. This CDR3 is built from 13 residues. Germline assignment: CDR1 SGHTA and CDR2 FQGNSA. The CDR3 sequence is CASSPRGNDGYTF. The CDR3 DNA follows: TGTGCCAGCAGTCCCCGGGGGAACGATGGCTACACCTTC.

This clone was seen just once. The chain carries TRBV2 and TRBJ2-3; tentative D call: TRBD2 (6 bases). Trimming shortened V by 5 bases and J by 2 bases, and 8 bases separated the two germline ends. Germline loops: CDR1 SNHLY, CDR2 FYNNEI. This CDR3 contains 13 residues. CDR3 region: CASSTSFTDTQYF. The CDR3 bases are TGTGCCAGCAGTACTAGCTTCACAGATACGCAGTATTTT. Complete variable domain (other parts from reference TRBV2 and TRBJ2-3): EPEVTQTPSHQVTQMGQEVILRCVPISNHLYFYWYRQILGQKVEFLVSFYNNEISEKSEIFDDQFSVERPDGSNFTLKIRSTKLEDSAMYFCASSTSFTDTQYFGPGTRLTVL.

The genes are TRBV29-1 and TRBJ2-1; no firm D call. V gave up 5 bases and J gave up 7 bases, with 12 bases separating them. CDR3 length equals 12 residues. The germline V gene has CDR1 SQVTM and CDR2 ANQGSEA. This chain's CDR3 is CSVRSGGNEQFF. The CDR3 DNA sequence: TGCAGCGTTCGGTCGGGTGGGAATGAGCAGTTCTTC.

The chain employs TRBV5-5 and TRBJ1-1; D ambiguous. The CDR3 is 14 residues long. Trimming took 1 base from V and 5 from J, leaving 12 bases between them. Germline assignment: CDR1 SGHKS and CDR2 YYEKEE (reference sequence). CDR3 protein: CASSLMGERTEAFF. The CDR3 DNA follows: TGTGCCAGCAGCTTGATGGGTGAGCGGACTGAAGCTTTCTTT.

This clone was detected only once. The chain employs TRBV12-5 and TRBJ2-7; 8 nucleotides match TRBD1. Looked up from germline, CDR1 is LGHNT and CDR2 is FRNRAP. The V gene end was trimmed by 7 bases and the J gene end by 2 bases; junction bases not matched to a gene: 13. The length of the CDR3 is 16 residues. In DNA form, the CDR3 reads TGTGCTAGTGCAACGACCCAGGACAGGGTCGCCTACGAGCAGTACTTC. Translating it yields CASATTQDRVAYEQYF.

The chain employs TRBV28 and TRBJ1-3; a possible D gene is TRBD1 (5 bases). Germline V lookup: CDR1 MDHEN, CDR2 SYDVKM. Trimming took 7 bases from V and 3 from J, leaving 13 bases between them. This CDR3 is built from 14 residues. This CDR3 reads CASTEGALGNTIYF. CDR3 DNA: TGTGCCAGCACCGAAGGGGCCCTTGGAAACACCATATATTTT.

The rearrangement links TRBV7-6 to TRBJ2-5; weak D call: TRBD1 (7 bases). V lost 1 base, J lost 7 bases, and 16 bases lay in between. The CDR3 contains 15 residues. Germline loops: CDR1 SGHVS, CDR2 FNYEAQ. DNA for the CDR3: TGTGCCAGCAGCTTAGGACAGGGAGGAAGGGGGACCCAGTACTTC. Protein: CASSLGQGGRGTQYF.

The genes are TRBV11-2 and TRBJ1-2, with TRBD1 as a possible D gene (5 bases). This CDR3 has 13 residues. Germline V gives CDR1 SGHAT, CDR2 FQNNGV. V lost 4 bases and J 3 bases, leaving 9 bases between the germline ends. The CDR3 region is CASSYTGDYGYTF. Here the CDR3 DNA reads TGTGCCAGCAGCTATACAGGCGACTATGGCTACACCTTC.

V and J are TRBV7-3 and TRBJ2-3, with TRBD2 matching 9 bases. Germline V gives CDR1 SGHTA, CDR2 FQGTGA. This CDR3 spans 16 amino acids. V lost 2 bases, J lost 2 bases, and 5 bases stayed unmatched. This CDR3 is CASSLVVAGATDTQYF. In nucleotides, the CDR3 is TGTGCCAGCAGCTTAGTAGTAGCGGGAGCCACAGATACGCAGTATTTT.

The genes are TRBV30 and TRBJ1-2; D perhaps matches TRBD1 (5 bases). Deletions cut 2 bases from V and 4 bases from J, with 8 bases between. This CDR3 region has 12 residues. Germline CDR1 is GTSNPN and CDR2 is SVGIG (reference sequence). CDR3 sequence: CAWSKQGYGYTF. Written as DNA, the CDR3 is TGTGCCTGGAGTAAGCAGGGCTATGGCTACACCTTC. Complete variable domain (other parts from reference TRBV30 and TRBJ1-2): SQTIHQWPATLVQPVGSPLSLECTVEGTSNPNLYWYRQAAGRGLQLLFYSVGIGQISSEVPQNLSASRPQDRQFILSSKKLLLSDSGFYLCAWSKQGYGYTFGSGTRLTVV.

This clone was counted only a few times. The rearrangement links TRBV7-9 to TRBJ2-7; possible D gene TRBD1, 5 bases. From germline, CDR1 is SEHNR and CDR2 FQNEAQ (reference sequence). The CDR3 totals 14 residues. V was shortened by 3 bases and J by 6 bases, with 15 bases between the two germline ends. The CDR3 nucleotides are TGTGCCAGCAGCTTCGACAGTCGGAACCTCGAGCAGTACTTC. It yields the protein CASSFDSRNLEQYF.